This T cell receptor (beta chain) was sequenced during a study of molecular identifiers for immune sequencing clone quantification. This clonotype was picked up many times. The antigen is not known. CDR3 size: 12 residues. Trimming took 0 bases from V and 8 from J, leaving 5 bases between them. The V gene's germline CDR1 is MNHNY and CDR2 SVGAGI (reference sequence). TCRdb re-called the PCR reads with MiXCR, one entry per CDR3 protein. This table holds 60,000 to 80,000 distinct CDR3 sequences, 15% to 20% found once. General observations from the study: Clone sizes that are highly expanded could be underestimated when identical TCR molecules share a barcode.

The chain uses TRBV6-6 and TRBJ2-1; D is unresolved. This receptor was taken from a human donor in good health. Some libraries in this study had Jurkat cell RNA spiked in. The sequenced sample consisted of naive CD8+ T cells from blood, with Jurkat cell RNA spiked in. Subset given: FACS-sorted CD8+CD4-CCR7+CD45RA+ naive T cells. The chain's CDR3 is CASSYSTDEQFF. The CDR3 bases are TGTGCCAGCAGTTACTCGACGGATGAGCAGTTCTTC.